This TCR beta chain was sequenced in a study of post-analysis software for immune sequencing data. Study-level background: The disease courses spanned relapsing-remitting, secondary progressive and progressive-relapsing forms of multiple sclerosis. Study-level findings and limits: TRBV5-6, TRBV5-1 and TRBV20-1 belonged to a set of about five TRBV segments that were more frequent in patients than controls. Normalized Chao1 diversity in multiple sclerosis patients fell significantly below that of controls.

Unique molecular identifiers tagged the TCR beta cDNA libraries. It was from roughly 1 to 10 million T cells that 530,000 or so cDNA molecules came. TCRdb reprocessed the PCR reads via MiXCR and lists one record per CDR3 protein. The table lists 430,000 or so distinct CDR3 sequences, less than 40% of them singletons, with less than 10% in the top ten. Of note for this clonotype: The target antigen is unknown. No conserved phenylalanine or tryptophan ends this CDR3, so it is likely a read error.

The CDR3 spans 17 residues. Germline V gene data show CDR1 as MDHEN and CDR2 as SYDVKM. Trimming shortened V by 5 bases and J by 0 bases, and 20 bases separated the two germline ends. The rearrangement joins TRBV28 to TRBJ2-7; D possibly matches TRBD1 or TRBD2 (5 bases each). This TCR derives from a girl under 10 years old with multiple sclerosis. The specimen was blood. CDR3 loop: CASSPGTRDGFSYEQYY. For the CDR3, the DNA is TGTGCCAGCAGTCCCGGTACTAGGGACGGCTTCTCCTACGAGCAGTACTAC.